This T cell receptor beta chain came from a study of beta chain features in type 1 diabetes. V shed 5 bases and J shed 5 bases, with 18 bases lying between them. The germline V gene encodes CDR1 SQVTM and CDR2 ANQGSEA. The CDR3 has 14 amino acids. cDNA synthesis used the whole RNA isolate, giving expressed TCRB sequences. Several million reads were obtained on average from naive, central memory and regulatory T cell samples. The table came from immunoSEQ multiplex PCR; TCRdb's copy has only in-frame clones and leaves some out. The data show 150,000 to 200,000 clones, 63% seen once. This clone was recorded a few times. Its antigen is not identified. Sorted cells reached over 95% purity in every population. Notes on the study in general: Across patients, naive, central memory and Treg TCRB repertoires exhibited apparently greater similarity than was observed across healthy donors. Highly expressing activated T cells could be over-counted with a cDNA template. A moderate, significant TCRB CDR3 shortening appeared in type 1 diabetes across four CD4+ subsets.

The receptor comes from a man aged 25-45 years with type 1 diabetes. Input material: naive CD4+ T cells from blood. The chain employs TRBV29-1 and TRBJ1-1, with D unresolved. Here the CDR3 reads CSVSFGLTLTEAFF. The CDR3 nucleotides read TGCAGCGTTTCGTTCGGTTTGACTTTGACTGAAGCTTTCTTT.